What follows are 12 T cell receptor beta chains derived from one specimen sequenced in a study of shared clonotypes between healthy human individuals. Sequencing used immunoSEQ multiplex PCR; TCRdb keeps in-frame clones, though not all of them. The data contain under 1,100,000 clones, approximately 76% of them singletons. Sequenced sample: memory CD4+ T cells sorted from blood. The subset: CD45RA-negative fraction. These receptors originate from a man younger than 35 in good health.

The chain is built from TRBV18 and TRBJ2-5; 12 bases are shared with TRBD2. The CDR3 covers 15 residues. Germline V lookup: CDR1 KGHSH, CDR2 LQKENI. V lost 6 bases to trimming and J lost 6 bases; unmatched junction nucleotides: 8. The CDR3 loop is CASSPSGGASKTQYF. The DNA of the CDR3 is TGTGCCAGCTCCCCTAGCGGGGGGGCCAGCAAGACCCAGTACTTC. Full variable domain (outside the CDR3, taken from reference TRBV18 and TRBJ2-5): NAGVMQNPRHLVRRRGQEARLRCSPMKGHSHVYWYRQLPEEGLKFMVYLQKENIIDESGMPKERFSAEFPKEGPSILRIQQVVRGDSAAYFCASSPSGGASKTQYFGPGTRLLVL.

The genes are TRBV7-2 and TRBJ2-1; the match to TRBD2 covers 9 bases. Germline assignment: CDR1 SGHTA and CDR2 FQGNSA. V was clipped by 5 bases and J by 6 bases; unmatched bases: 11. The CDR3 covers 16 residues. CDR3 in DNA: TGTGCCAGCAGCCCGCGAAGTAGCGGGGGTTTCAATGAGCAGTTCTTC. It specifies CASSPRSSGGFNEQFF.

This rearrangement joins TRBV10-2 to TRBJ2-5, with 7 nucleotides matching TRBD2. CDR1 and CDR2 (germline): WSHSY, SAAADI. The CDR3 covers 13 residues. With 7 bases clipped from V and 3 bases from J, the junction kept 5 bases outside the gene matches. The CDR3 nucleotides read TGCGCCAGCACTGGCGGGAGAAAAGAGACCCAGTACTTC. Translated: CASTGGRKETQYF.

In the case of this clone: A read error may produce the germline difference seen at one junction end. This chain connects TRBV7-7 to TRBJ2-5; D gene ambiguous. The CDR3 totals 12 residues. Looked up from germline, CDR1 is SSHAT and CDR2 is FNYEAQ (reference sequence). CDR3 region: CASSSGSETQYF. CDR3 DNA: TGTGCTAGCAGCTCTGGAAGCGAGACCCAGTACTTC.

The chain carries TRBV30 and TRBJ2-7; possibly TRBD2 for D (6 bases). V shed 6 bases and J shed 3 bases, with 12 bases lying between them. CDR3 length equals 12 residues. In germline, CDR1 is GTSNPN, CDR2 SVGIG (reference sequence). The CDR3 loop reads CACGGRYYEQYF. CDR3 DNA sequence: TGTGCCTGTGGGGGGAGGTACTACGAGCAGTACTTC.

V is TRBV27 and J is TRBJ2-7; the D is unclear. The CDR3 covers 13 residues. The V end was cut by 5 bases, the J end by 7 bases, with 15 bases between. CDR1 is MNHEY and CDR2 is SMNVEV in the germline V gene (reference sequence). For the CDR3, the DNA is TGTGCCAGCAGTCTCCTGACCCCCCCAGAGCAGTACTTC. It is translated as CASSLLTPPEQYF.

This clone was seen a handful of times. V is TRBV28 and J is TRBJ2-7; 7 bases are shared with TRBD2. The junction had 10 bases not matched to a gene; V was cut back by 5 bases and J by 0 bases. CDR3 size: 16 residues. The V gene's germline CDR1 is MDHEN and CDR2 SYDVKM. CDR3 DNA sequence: TGTGCCAGCAGTCCCGGCCTAGCGGTCCTCTCCTACGAGCAGTACTTC. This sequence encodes CASSPGLAVLSYEQYF.

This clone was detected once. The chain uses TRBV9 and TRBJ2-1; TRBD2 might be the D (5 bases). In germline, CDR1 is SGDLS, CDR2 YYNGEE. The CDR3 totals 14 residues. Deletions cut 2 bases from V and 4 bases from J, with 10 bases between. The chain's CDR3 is CASSVRGGYNEQFF. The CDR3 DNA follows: TGTGCCAGCAGCGTCCGGGGTGGGTACAATGAGCAGTTCTTC.

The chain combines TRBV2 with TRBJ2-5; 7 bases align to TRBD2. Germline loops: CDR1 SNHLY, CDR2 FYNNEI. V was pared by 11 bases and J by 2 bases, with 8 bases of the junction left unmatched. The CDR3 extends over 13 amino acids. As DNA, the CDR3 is TGTGCCGGCTGCCGGGACTATCAAGAGACCCAGTACTTC. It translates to CAGCRDYQETQYF. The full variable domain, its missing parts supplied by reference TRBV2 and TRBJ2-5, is EPEVTQTPSHQVTQMGQEVILRCVPISNHLYFYWYRQILGQKVEFLVSFYNNEISEKSEIFDDQFSVERPDGSNFTLKIRSTKLEDSAMYFCAGCRDYQETQYFGPGTRLLVL.

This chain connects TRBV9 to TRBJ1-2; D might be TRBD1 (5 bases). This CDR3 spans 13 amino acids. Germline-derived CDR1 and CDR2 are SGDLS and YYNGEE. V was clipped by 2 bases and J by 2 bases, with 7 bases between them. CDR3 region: CASSVGLNYGYTF. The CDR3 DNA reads TGTGCCAGCAGCGTGGGACTGAACTATGGCTACACCTTC.

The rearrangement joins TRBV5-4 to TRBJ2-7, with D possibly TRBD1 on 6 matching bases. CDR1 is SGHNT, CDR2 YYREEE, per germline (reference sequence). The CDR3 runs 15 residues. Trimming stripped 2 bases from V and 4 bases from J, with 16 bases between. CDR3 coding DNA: TGTGCCAGCAGCTTAGGATCAGGGGCAAGGTACGAGCAGTACTTC. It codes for CASSLGSGARYEQYF.

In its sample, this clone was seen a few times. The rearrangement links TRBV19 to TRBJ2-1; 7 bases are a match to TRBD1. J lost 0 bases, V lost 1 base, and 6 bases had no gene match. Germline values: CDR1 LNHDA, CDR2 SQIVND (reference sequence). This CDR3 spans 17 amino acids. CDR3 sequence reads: CASSIAGGAYSYNEQFF. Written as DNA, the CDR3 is TGTGCCAGTAGTATAGCAGGGGGAGCCTACTCCTACAATGAGCAGTTCTTC.